Sequencing of this T cell receptor (beta chain) was carried out in a study of cytomegalovirus exposure and HLA in healthy donors. The study, taken as a whole, reports: A previous analysis found most TCR beta V segments productive roughly 87% or roughly 30% of the time. Cytomegalovirus association was listed for 150 to 200 TCR beta chains.

On this clone: Its antigen is unidentified.

60 Vbeta and 13 Jbeta primers were used in PCR. Method: immunoSEQ multiplex PCR; TCRdb's copy keeps in-frame clones and lacks some. The sample carries 150,000 or so clones, roughly 64% recorded once. Healthy bone marrow donors supplied every sample. The germline V gene encodes CDR1 SGHAT and CDR2 FQNNGV. This CDR3 region has 15 residues. V lost 8 bases and J lost 3; bases outside the gene matches: 9. The receptor comes from a woman aged 30 to 39 in good health and CMV-seropositive. The sequenced sample consisted of PBMCs. The gene calls are TRBV11-2 and TRBJ1-4; 7 bases are shared with TRBD1. The CDR3 is CASGRGDFANEKLFF. The CDR3 DNA is TGTGCCAGCGGCAGGGGGGACTTTGCTAATGAAAAACTGTTTTTT.